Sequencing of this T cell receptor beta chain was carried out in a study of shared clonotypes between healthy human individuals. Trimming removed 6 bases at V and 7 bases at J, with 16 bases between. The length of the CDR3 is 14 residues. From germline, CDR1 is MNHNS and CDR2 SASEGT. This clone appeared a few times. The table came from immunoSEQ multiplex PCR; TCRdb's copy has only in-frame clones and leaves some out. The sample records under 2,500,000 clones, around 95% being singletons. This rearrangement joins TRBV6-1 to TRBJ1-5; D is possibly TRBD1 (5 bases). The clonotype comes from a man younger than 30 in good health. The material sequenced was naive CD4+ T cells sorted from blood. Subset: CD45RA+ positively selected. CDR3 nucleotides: TGTGCCAGCAGGAGAACGCAGGGTACCCAGCCCCAGCATTTT. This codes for CASRRTQGTQPQHF.